This TCR beta chain stems from a study of cytomegalovirus exposure and HLA in healthy donors listed by TCRdb under 2017. Study-level background: An earlier analysis of several hundred of the donors reported about 250 Gb of sequence data and around 110 million unique TCR beta sequences from approximately 180 million T cells. An early release that covered roughly 600 HLA-typed donors contained approximately 320 gigabases of sequencing data and roughly 84 million unique TCR sequences. Of the roughly 400 genotyped donors, 81% fell in the genetic ancestry cluster associated with self-reported Caucasian donors. The study was designed to test whether signatures of past pathogen exposure could be identified by cataloging public T cell receptors. Using immunosequencing, the study profiled T cell repertoires from some 670 subjects and related those repertoires to cytomegalovirus serostatus. In addition to the first cohort of approximately 650 subjects, a separate validation cohort of around 110 different subjects was used. High-throughput TCR immunosequencing, statistical association of individual TCRs with disease status, and machine learning were combined to predict cytomegalovirus infection status. A later analysis re-analyzed previously published TCR beta repertoires from 550 to 700 donors and added high-resolution HLA genotyping to study TCR occurrence patterns. In the later analysis, no new phenotypic data were used to find candidate immune exposures; instead, reliance was placed on TCR beta sequences and their occurrence across donors. An earlier analysis of approximately 640 of the donors applied high-throughput TCR beta sequencing to assess whether each TCR beta V gene segment acted as functional or pseudogenic. Donor age, sex, ethnicity and CMV serostatus were compiled together with the repertoire data. Genome-wide SNP genotypes for about 55% of the roughly 670 donors were used in a later genetic analysis, which treated that subset as a discovery cohort. All discovery cohort repertoires had been generated using a single sequencing platform. Both class I and class II loci were covered by HLA typing, at four-digit resolution. The number of donors typed differed by locus, with roughly 620-640 for A, B, C, DRB1 and DQB1, 522 for DQA1, 600 to 610 for DPA1, and approximately 470 for DPB1. Several DR-DQ haplotypes were handled as single units for association and clustering, since linkage in the cohort was strong. Across 300 to 500 genotyped donors of the cohort, an average of approximately 200,000 unique TCR beta nucleotide sequences per donor were sequenced, and about a sixth of those sequences were non-productive. Findings and caveats that apply to the study as a whole: A later analysis found that TCR association rates varied across HLA loci, with DRB1 alleles showing the most associated TCRs and HLA-C alleles the fewest. Assigning TCR associations to individual alleles was difficult when HLA alleles, especially DR and DQ, strongly co-occurred. In a later genetic analysis, a missense DCLRE1C variant was associated with V-gene and J-gene trimming of TCR beta chains, and the association was replicated in an independent cohort. A later analysis associated 17,000 or so TCR beta sequences with specific HLA alleles at a false discovery rate of 0.05. Most TCR sequences were seen in very few donors, while some public TCRs were found in many individuals. Several of the top co-occurrence clusters appeared to be linked to parvovirus B19, influenza, CMV and Epstein-Barr virus, according to a later analysis. In an earlier analysis of under 600 of the donors, most TCR beta V segments were observed in productive rearrangements about 87% or about 30% of the time, broadly matching IMGT annotations. The classifier was reported to diagnose cytomegalovirus status with high specificity and sensitivity in both the original and validation cohorts. Immune exposure information for the cohort was limited to CMV serostatus. In this cohort, only TCR beta chains were sequenced, and detectable features were limited by the absence of alpha or paired-chain data. In the study, roughly 160 TCR beta chains were listed as associated with cytomegalovirus. Presence/absence analyses assumed roughly uniform sequencing depth across donors, an assumption that may not hold. Some IMGT-functional V segments, including TRBV6-2 and TRBV6-3, could not be told apart with the 87-base-pair reads, so those segments were excluded. A further reported finding was that TCR beta sequences accurately predicted the HLA-A and HLA-B alleles for most subjects in the first cohort. Three of the identified cytomegalovirus-associated TCR beta chains were confirmed in vitro to be specific for cytomegalovirus antigens. A later analysis found that HLA-associated TCR beta chains were more clonally expanded and had lower generation probabilities than equally common non-associated chains. Most CMV-associated TCR beta chains appeared to be HLA-restricted in a later analysis, and the HLA associations seemed to be driven largely by CMV exposure. A group of highly shared sequence variants was considered likely to be a technical artifact of the sequencing pipeline. Because HLA typing was missing for some donors at each locus, association tests included only the typed subset. Because counts were too low, some 17 rarely observed V segments, including chromosome 9 orphons, were excluded from the earlier analysis of around 590 of the donors. Linkage disequilibrium might explain the correlated functional status among segregating V segments, but an unknown experimental factor could not be ruled out. It was suggested by the authors that the approach could potentially be generalized to other disease states and immunological phenotypes. A later genetic analysis reported fewer N-insertions in productive TCRs among donors in an Asian-associated ancestry cluster than the approximately 670-donor mean.

Libraries came from the immunoSEQ multiplex PCR assay. For the multiplex PCR, a mixture combining 60 forward primers for TCR Vbeta segments and 13 reverse primers for TCR Jbeta segments was used. A multiplex PCR assay on genomic DNA amplified the CDR3 region of rearranged TCR beta genes. The Illumina HiSeq System was used to sequence the amplified TCR beta libraries as 87-base-pair reads. Concerning the study's data processing: Across the 500 to 850 repertoires, a later analysis counted 75 million to 90 million unique TCR beta chains, 8.5 million to 12 million of which were shared by at least two donors. A nearest-neighbor algorithm error-corrected the raw reads and collapsed the reads into unique sequences, merging closely related sequences to remove PCR and sequencing errors. V, D and J gene segments were assigned by aligning CDR3 sequences to IMGT reference sequences. Each retained sequence needed at least a six-nucleotide match to both a V gene segment and a J gene segment. Rearrangements were called productive when the CDR3 lacked stop codons and stayed in frame with V and J; all others were non-productive. Following IMGT convention, CDR3 was defined as the stretch from the second conserved V-encoded cysteine to the conserved J-encoded phenylalanine. In an earlier analysis of more than 550 of the donors, sequences lacking an unambiguous match to a single V gene segment were excluded. An earlier analysis of a few hundred of the donors called V segments functional above 56.7% productive rearrangements and segregating when the between-donor standard deviation exceeded 5%. A statistical classification framework was built for diagnosing cytomegalovirus status from the catalog of TCR beta chain sequences. In a later analysis, V and J genes were assigned by comparing TCR nucleotide sequences against IMGT/GENE-DB human TR gene sequences. Using the TCRdist pipeline, a later analysis assigned CDR3 sequences along with most-parsimonious VDJ recombination scenarios. A later analysis defined each TCR beta chain by its CDR3 amino acid sequence plus V-gene family, and excluded reads lacking a unique V-gene family. A later analysis removed 500 to 600 highly shared, low-generation-probability nucleotide sequences to deal with suspected cross-contamination and a sequencing artifact. For each public chain, a later analysis derived a clonal expansion index from normalized ranks of inferred template counts within each repertoire. In a later analysis, generation probabilities were computed using a VDJ recombination model fitted to out-of-frame rearrangements, and the results were checked against IGoR. A later analysis scored TCR-TCR, TCR-HLA and TCR-CMV co-occurrence with hypergeometric tests, applying a repertoire-size bias correction to TCR pairs. To estimate false discovery rates, a later analysis permuted the HLA or CMV assignments 20 times. In a later analysis, co-occurring TCRs were grouped with DBSCAN, and TCRdist sequence similarity was added when clustering was performed within HLA-allele-positive subsets. For co-occurrence clustering, repertoires with fewer than 30,000 or more than 120,000 public chains were excluded, along with about five repertoires with anomalous nucleotide sharing. The clones in this table, taken by TCRdb from immuneACCESS, are in-frame only. Not every clone is retained; where verified, under half of the shortfall comes from an unresolved V gene, and the cause of the rest is unknown. The DNA gave D and trimming, while V, J and clone size come from that table. In this sample the table shows 100,000 to 150,000 clones, about two thirds of which occur a single time. The ten biggest clones cover around 3.7% of the sample.

The CDR3 numbers 18 residues from cysteine through phenylalanine. Only CDR3 DNA is held: 54 bases, read in frame from base 1. V has 6 bases trimmed and J has 0 bases trimmed; junction bases matching no gene number 10. CDR1 SGHAT and CDR2 FQNNGV are derived from the germline V gene. About this clone: What antigen it recognizes has not been identified. No base-level quality is on record; no much larger clone is a single base apart.

The cohort comprised 666 healthy bone marrow donors. All cohort members were sampled while nominally healthy, although unrecorded immune exposures were likely present. The donor was CMV seronegative and was included in the group of about 350 seronegative cohort members. Each donor provided a peripheral blood sample, and peripheral blood mononuclear cells were used for TCR beta sequencing. The Qiagen DNeasy Blood Extraction Kit was used to extract genomic DNA from the blood cell samples. Rearrangement joined TRBV11-2 to TRBJ2-6, and 8 bases in between align with TRBD2. The origin of this receptor is a man younger than 45 in good health and CMV-seronegative. The sequenced sample consisted of PBMCs. The DNA sequence is as follows: TGTGCCAGCAGTATTCTACGGGGGGGAAGCTCTGGGGCCAACGTCCTGACTTTC. Its protein reads: CASSILRGGSSGANVLTF. With the rest looked up from the reference TRBV11-2 and TRBJ2-6 genes rather than sequenced, the full variable domain is EAGVAQSPRYKIIEKRQSVAFWCNPISGHATLYWYQQILGQGPKLLIQFQNNGVVDDSQLPKDRFSAERLKGVDSTLKIQPAKLEDSAVYLCASSILRGGSSGANVLTFGAGSRLTVL.